These T cell receptor beta chains were read from a single sample in a study of cytomegalovirus exposure and HLA in healthy donors. Profiling relied on immunoSEQ multiplex PCR, and the TCRdb table lists in-frame clones only, not all of them. This sample yields about 55,000 clones, of which 65% to 80% are seen a single time; over 30% belongs to the top ten. The sequenced material came from PBMCs. These receptors were obtained from a middle-aged man in good health and CMV-seropositive. Each CDR3 is given with its conserved first and last residue. Each record gives: J gene, clone size, D gene, V gene, CDR3 protein, CDR3 DNA. The D gene is left open where the match is weak. Size is stated for part of the rows, as once, few or many counts, or as a class when the clone is expanded.

>TRBJ2-5|.|.|TRBV7-3
CASSLTTGETQYF
TGTGCCAGCAGCTTAACCACAGGCGAGACCCAGTACTTC
>TRBJ1-1|few|.|TRBV19
CASSRQFEAFF
TGTGCCAGTAGCCGACAGTTTGAAGCTTTCTTT
>TRBJ2-1|few|.|TRBV7-2
CASSLGLNNEQFF
TGTGCCAGCAGCTTGGGACTTAACAATGAGCAGTTCTTC
>TRBJ1-6|.|TRBD1|TRBV2
CASSSGGLATSNSPLHF
TGTGCCAGCAGTTCAGGGGGACTGGCCACCTCGAATTCACCCCTCCACTTT
>TRBJ1-4|few|.|TRBV2
CASSRDTATNEKLFF
TGTGCCAGCAGTCGCGACACCGCAACTAATGAAAAACTGTTTTTT
>TRBJ1-3|.|.|TRBV7-2
CASSAHWGGSGNTIYF
TGTGCCAGCAGCGCCCACTGGGGGGGCTCTGGAAACACCATATATTTT
>TRBJ2-7|.|TRBD2|TRBV9
CASGGSGGSPVEQYF
TGTGCCAGCGGGGGGAGCGGGGGTTCTCCGGTCGAGCAGTACTTC
>TRBJ2-2|.|TRBD2|TRBV30
CARRTSGTGELFF
TGTGCCCGCCGGACTAGCGGGACCGGGGAGCTGTTTTTT
>TRBJ2-1|.|TRBD1|TRBV2
CASRRDRRDEQFF
TGTGCCAGCAGAAGGGACAGGCGAGATGAGCAGTTCTTC
>TRBJ2-5|.|TRBD2|TRBV6-5
CASSYSRTSGGETQYF
TGTGCCAGCAGTTACTCGAGGACTAGCGGGGGGGAGACCCAGTACTTC
>TRBJ2-7|.|.|TRBV4-3
CASSQEPHGLTSYEQYF
TGCGCCAGCAGCCAAGAACCTCATGGACTAACCTCCTACGAGCAGTACTTC
>TRBJ1-6|.|.|TRBV18
CASSPPGRGDSPLHF
TGTGCCAGCTCACCACCGGGGAGGGGTGATTCACCCCTCCACTTT
>TRBJ2-5|.|.|TRBV6-1
CASNRGQETQYF
TGTGCCAGCAACAGAGGGCAAGAGACCCAGTACTTC
>TRBJ1-2|few|TRBD1|TRBV19
CASSDSGTGNYGYTF
TGTGCCAGTAGCGACTCCGGGACAGGAAACTATGGCTACACCTTC
>TRBJ2-4|.|.|TRBV5-1
CASSFEGIQYF
TGCGCCAGCAGCTTTGAGGGCATTCAGTACTTC
>TRBJ2-5|.|TRBD2|TRBV2
CALSTEREGETQYF
TGTGCCCTCTCGACGGAGCGGGAGGGGGAGACCCAGTACTTC
>TRBJ2-2|.|.|TRBV5-1
CASSLGGDNTGELFF
TGCGCCAGCAGCTTGGGGGGAGATAACACCGGGGAGCTGTTTTTT
>TRBJ1-1|.|.|TRBV5-1
CASSLIPDMNTEAFF
TGCGCCAGCAGCTTAATACCAGACATGAACACTGAAGCTTTCTTT
>TRBJ1-5|once|TRBD1|TRBV4-1
CASSQGGQGETHLLQPQHF
TGCGCCAGCAGCCAGGGGGGACAGGGAGAGACCCACCTATTGCAGCCCCAGCATTTT
>TRBJ2-7|.|TRBD1|TRBV5-1
CASSLQQGEDEQYF
TGCGCCAGCAGCTTACAACAGGGGGAGGACGAGCAGTACTTC
>TRBJ1-5|.|.|TRBV19
CASSIKQGYSNQPQHF
TGTGCCAGTAGTATAAAGCAGGGCTATAGCAATCAGCCCCAGCATTTT
>TRBJ2-2|.|.|TRBV6-8
CASSIEYAEGELFF
TGTGCCAGCAGCATTGAGTACGCCGAGGGGGAGCTGTTTTTT
>TRBJ2-5|.|TRBD1|TRBV2
CASTWTGKIATQYF
TGTGCCAGCACCTGGACAGGGAAAATCGCGACCCAGTACTTC
>TRBJ2-7|.|TRBD2|TRBV4-1
CASSQDVLADTYEQYF
TGCGCCAGCAGCCAAGATGTGCTAGCGGACACCTACGAGCAGTACTTC
>TRBJ2-1|.|TRBD2|TRBV6-1
CASSENSGASEQFF
TGTGCCAGCAGTGAGAATAGCGGGGCGAGTGAGCAGTTCTTC
>TRBJ2-1|.|.|TRBV5-1
CASSATLSSYNEQFF
TGCGCCAGCAGCGCGACACTTAGCTCCTACAATGAGCAGTTCTTC
>TRBJ1-1|.|.|TRBV14
CASSQDVGVGEAFF
TGTGCCAGCAGCCAAGATGTCGGGGTCGGTGAAGCTTTCTTT
>TRBJ1-1|.|.|TRBV7-6
CASSLNGENTEAFF
TGTGCCAGCAGCTTAAACGGGGAGAACACTGAAGCTTTCTTT
>TRBJ1-1|.|.|TRBV10-3
CASLGDTSEAFF
TGTGCCAGCCTGGGGGACACCTCTGAAGCTTTCTTT
>TRBJ2-3|.|.|TRBV5-1
CASSLDLAPSTDTQYF
TGCGCCAGCAGCTTGGATCTAGCCCCTTCCACAGATACGCAGTATTTT
>TRBJ2-2|.|.|TRBV5-1
CASSPPFGAKGELFF
TGCGCCAGCAGCCCTCCTTTTGGGGCTAAAGGGGAGCTGTTTTTT
>TRBJ2-7|.|.|TRBV5-4
CASSFRQDEQYF
TGTGCCAGCAGCTTCCGGCAGGACGAGCAGTACTTC
>TRBJ1-2|many|TRBD1|TRBV6-5
CASSYLRTGGGYGYTF
TGTGCCAGCAGTTACTTGCGGACAGGGGGCGGCTATGGCTACACCTTC
>TRBJ1-1|.|.|TRBV7-9
CASSLVGVNTEAFF
TGTGCCAGCAGCTTAGTGGGCGTGAACACTGAAGCTTTCTTT
>TRBJ2-7|.|.|TRBV21-1
CASSSSGQDFPYEQYF
TGTGCCAGCAGCAGTAGTGGACAGGACTTTCCCTACGAGCAGTACTTC
>TRBJ1-3|.|.|TRBV6-1
CASSDRGTGNTIYF
TGTGCCAGCAGTGACAGGGGCACTGGAAACACCATATATTTT
>TRBJ2-7|.|TRBD2|TRBV7-8
CASSAVAGLIHEQYF
TGTGCCAGCAGCGCCGTAGCGGGGTTAATCCACGAGCAGTACTTC
>TRBJ2-1|.|.|TRBV27
CASSDQRRSYNEQFF
TGTGCCAGCAGCGATCAGCGACGCTCCTACAATGAGCAGTTCTTC
>TRBJ1-1|.|TRBD1|TRBV4-3
CASSPRDRAGAFF
TGCGCCAGCAGCCCCCGGGACAGGGCCGGAGCTTTCTTT
>TRBJ2-1|.|.|TRBV7-7
CASSPRDSRGIHEQFF
TGTGCCAGCAGCCCGCGGGACTCCCGTGGAATCCATGAGCAGTTCTTC
>TRBJ1-5|once|TRBD1|TRBV7-2
CASSHDRGGDQPQHF
TGTGCCAGCAGCCACGACAGGGGAGGGGATCAGCCCCAGCATTTT
>TRBJ1-4|.|TRBD1|TRBV6-5
CASSSYRGSTNEKLFF
TGTGCCAGCAGTTCTTACAGGGGTTCAACTAATGAAAAACTGTTTTTT
>TRBJ1-6|.|.|TRBV6-5
CATRSRGTYNSPLHF
TGTGCCACGCGCAGTCGAGGCACCTATAATTCACCCCTCCACTTT
>TRBJ1-3|few|TRBD1|TRBV6-6
CATQQGAHSGNTIYF
TGTGCCACCCAACAGGGGGCGCATTCTGGAAACACCATATATTTT
>TRBJ2-3|.|.|TRBV13
CASSLRRGRDTQYF
TGTGCCAGCAGCTTAAGGCGGGGCCGAGATACGCAGTATTTT
>TRBJ1-6|few|TRBD1|TRBV7-8
CASSSTPDRVGSPLHF
TGTGCCAGCAGCTCTACTCCGGACAGGGTAGGGTCACCCCTCCACTTT
>TRBJ1-6|.|TRBD1|TRBV30
CAWSVQGSSYNSPLHF
TGTGCCTGGAGTGTACAGGGGAGCTCCTATAATTCACCCCTCCACTTT
>TRBJ1-6|.|.|TRBV7-3
CASSFTGRNSPLHF
TGTGCCAGCAGCTTCACAGGACGTAATTCACCCCTCCACTTT
>TRBJ2-3|few|TRBD2|TRBV7-3
CASSFSGDTDTQYF
TGTGCCAGCAGCTTCAGCGGGGACACAGATACGCAGTATTTT
>TRBJ2-6|.|TRBD1|TRBV19
CASSIGQGIAGANVLTF
TGTGCCAGTAGTATCGGACAGGGGATAGCTGGGGCCAACGTCCTGACTTTC
>TRBJ1-5|.|.|TRBV4-3
CASSLGSSGQPQHF
TGCGCCAGCAGCCTAGGGAGTTCGGGGCAGCCCCAGCATTTT
>TRBJ2-3|.|TRBD2|TRBV15
CATSSGLAVRTDTQYF
TGTGCCACCAGCAGCGGACTAGCGGTCCGCACAGATACGCAGTATTTT
>TRBJ1-1|once|.|TRBV6-5
CASTPGNRLNTEAFF
TGTGCCAGCACACCCGGCAACAGACTAAACACTGAAGCTTTCTTT
>TRBJ1-1|many|.|TRBV6-6
CASGLTDEAFF
TGTGCCAGCGGATTAACAGATGAAGCTTTCTTT
>TRBJ1-4|.|.|TRBV30
CAWEAGGEKLFF
TGTGCCTGGGAAGCGGGGGGGGAAAAACTGTTTTTT
>TRBJ1-2|.|.|TRBV5-1
CASSLVAGSSYGYTF
TGCGCCAGCAGCTTGGTGGCGGGGAGTAGCTATGGCTACACCTTC
>TRBJ1-1|.|.|TRBV30
CAWKAERDTEAFF
TGTGCCTGGAAGGCGGAGAGGGACACTGAAGCTTTCTTT
>TRBJ2-3|.|.|TRBV29-1
CSVHSGQGGDTQYF
TGCAGCGTTCATTCGGGTCAGGGGGGAGATACGCAGTATTTT
>TRBJ2-6|.|.|TRBV5-1
CASSFRTEGANVLTF
TGCGCCAGCAGCTTTAGGACAGAAGGGGCCAACGTCCTGACTTTC
>TRBJ2-1|.|.|TRBV5-4
CASSLRTDHNEQFF
TGTGCCAGCAGCTTGCGAACAGACCACAATGAGCAGTTCTTC